This entry concerns a single TCR beta chain. Its target is unknown. The junction departs from germline at one end; a sequencing error may be responsible. Combining a sample-barcoded 5' primer with a J-beta primer mix, a second PCR ran for 7 to 11 cycles. Each cDNA was tagged by a template-switch adaptor containing 12 random nucleotides. TCRdb re-analysed the 5' RACE reads in MiXCR, keeping a single row per CDR3 protein. The sample lists 1,800,000 or so distinct CDR3 sequences; 30% to 40% were seen once. The germline V gene encodes CDR1 MGHDK and CDR2 SYGVNS. The CDR3 spans 17 residues. The data derive from a study of blood T cells in healthy people across ages. Across the study: For every two T cells, template switching captured about one barcoded beta molecule.

General study points: With age, beta diversity per million T cells declined roughly linearly, significantly by 35 to 40.

The V gene is TRBV25-1, the J gene TRBJ2-7; D not certain. TRBJ2-1 explains the end of the DNA better; the J call may be wrong. The sequencing input was blood. The receptor comes from a human donor in good health. CDR3 bases: TGTGCCGGCAGCCCAACCCCGACCCCAAACCCTTACGACGAGCAGTTCTTC. It is translated as CAGSPTPTPNPYDEQFF.